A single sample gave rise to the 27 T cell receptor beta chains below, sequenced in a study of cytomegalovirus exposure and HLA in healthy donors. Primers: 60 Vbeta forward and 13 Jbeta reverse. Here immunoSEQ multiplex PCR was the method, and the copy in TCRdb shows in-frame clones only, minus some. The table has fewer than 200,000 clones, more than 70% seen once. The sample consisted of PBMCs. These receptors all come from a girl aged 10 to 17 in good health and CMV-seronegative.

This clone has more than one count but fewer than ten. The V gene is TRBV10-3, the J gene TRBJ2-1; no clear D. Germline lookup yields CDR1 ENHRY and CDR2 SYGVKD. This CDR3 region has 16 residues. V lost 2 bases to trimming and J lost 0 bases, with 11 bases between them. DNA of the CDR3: TGTGCCATCAGTGAGGGAGCCACTTTCTCCTACAATGAGCAGTTCTTC. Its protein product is CAISEGATFSYNEQFF.

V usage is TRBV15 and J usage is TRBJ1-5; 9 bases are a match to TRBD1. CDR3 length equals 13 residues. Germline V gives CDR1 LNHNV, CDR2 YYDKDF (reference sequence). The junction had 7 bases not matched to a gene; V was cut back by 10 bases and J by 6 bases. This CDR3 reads CASSGQGSQPQHF. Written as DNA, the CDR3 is TGTGCCAGCTCGGGACAGGGCTCTCAGCCCCAGCATTTT.

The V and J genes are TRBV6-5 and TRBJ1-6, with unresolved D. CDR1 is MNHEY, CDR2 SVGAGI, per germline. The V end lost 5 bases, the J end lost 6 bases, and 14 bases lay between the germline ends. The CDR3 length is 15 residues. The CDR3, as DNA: TGTGCCAGCAGTGGGAGCGACCGATTTAATTCACCCCTCCACTTT. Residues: CASSGSDRFNSPLHF.

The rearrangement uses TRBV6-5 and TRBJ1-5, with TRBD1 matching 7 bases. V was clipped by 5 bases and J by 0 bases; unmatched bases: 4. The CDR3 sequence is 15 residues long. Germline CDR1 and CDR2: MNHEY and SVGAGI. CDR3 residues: CASSPTGYSNQPQHF. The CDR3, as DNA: TGTGCCAGCAGTCCGACAGGGTATAGCAATCAGCCCCAGCATTTT.

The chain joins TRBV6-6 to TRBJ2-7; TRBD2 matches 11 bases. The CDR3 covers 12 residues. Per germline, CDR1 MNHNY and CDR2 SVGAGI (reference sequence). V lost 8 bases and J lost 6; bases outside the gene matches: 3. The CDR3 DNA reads TGTGCCAGCGGGGGACTAGCGGTCGAGCAGTACTTC. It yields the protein CASGGLAVEQYF.

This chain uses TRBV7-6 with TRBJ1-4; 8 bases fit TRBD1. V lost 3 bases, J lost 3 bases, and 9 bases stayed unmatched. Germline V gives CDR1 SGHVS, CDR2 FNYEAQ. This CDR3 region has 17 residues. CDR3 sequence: CASSFLQGVRANEKLFF. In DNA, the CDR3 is TGTGCCAGCAGCTTCCTACAGGGGGTTCGGGCTAATGAAAAACTGTTTTTT.

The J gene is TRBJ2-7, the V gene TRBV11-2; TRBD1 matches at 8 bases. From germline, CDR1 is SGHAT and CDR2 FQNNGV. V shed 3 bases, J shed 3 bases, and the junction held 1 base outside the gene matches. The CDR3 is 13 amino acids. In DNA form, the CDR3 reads TGTGCCAGCAGCTTCGGACAGGGCTACGAGCAGTACTTC. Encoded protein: CASSFGQGYEQYF.

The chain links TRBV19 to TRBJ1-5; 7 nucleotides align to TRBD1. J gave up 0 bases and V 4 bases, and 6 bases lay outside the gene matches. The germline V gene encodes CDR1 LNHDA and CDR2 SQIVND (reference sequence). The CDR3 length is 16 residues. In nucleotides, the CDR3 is TGTGCCAGTAGTAGGCTAACAGGGGATAGCAATCAGCCCCAGCATTTT. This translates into CASSRLTGDSNQPQHF.

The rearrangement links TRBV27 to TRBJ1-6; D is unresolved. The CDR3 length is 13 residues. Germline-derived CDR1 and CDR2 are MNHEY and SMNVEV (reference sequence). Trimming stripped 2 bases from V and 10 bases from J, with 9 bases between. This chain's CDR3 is CASSLGHSSPLHF. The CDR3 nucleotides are TGTGCCAGCAGTTTAGGGCACTCATCACCCCTCCACTTT.

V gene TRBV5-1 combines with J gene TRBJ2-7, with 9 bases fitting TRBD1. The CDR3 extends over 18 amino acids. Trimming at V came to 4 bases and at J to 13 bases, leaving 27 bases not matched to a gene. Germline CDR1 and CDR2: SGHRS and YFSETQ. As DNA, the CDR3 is TGCGCCAGCAGCCCAATACCTCCGGGACAGGGCCCTCTCGAATCCTTCTACTTC. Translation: CASSPIPPGQGPLESFYF.

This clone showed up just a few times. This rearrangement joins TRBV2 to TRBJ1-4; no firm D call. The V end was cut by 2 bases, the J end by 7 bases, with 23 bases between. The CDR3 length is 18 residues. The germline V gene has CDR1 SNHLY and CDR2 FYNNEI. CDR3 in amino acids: CASSEYRWASEGSEKLFF. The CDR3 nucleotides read TGTGCCAGCAGTGAATATCGCTGGGCCTCGGAGGGTAGTGAAAAACTGTTTTTT. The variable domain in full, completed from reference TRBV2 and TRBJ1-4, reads EPEVTQTPSHQVTQMGQEVILRCVPISNHLYFYWYRQILGQKVEFLVSFYNNEISEKSEIFDDQFSVERPDGSNFTLKIRSTKLEDSAMYFCASSEYRWASEGSEKLFFGSGTQLSVL.

CDR3 protein: CASRTTIVEKLFF. The CDR3 region has the DNA TGTGCCAGCAGGACTACCATCGTTGAAAAACTGTTTTTT. V is TRBV2 and J is TRBJ1-4; no reliable D call. Looked up from germline, CDR1 is SNHLY and CDR2 is FYNNEI. V was shortened by 6 bases and J by 7 bases, with 12 bases between the two germline ends. The CDR3 sequence is 13 residues long.

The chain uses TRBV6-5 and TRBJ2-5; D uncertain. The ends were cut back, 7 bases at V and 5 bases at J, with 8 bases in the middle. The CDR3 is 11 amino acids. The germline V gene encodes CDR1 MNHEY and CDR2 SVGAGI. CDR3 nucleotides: TGTGCCAGCATTTTACTTGAGACCCAGTACTTC. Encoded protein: CASILLETQYF.

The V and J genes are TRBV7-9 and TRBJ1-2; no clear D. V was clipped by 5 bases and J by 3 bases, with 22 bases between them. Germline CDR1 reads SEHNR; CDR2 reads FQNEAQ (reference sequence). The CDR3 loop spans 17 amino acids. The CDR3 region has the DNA TGTGCCAGCAGCGTGTTAGCGGACGCGCTTTTGTACTATGGCTACACCTTC. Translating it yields CASSVLADALLYYGYTF.

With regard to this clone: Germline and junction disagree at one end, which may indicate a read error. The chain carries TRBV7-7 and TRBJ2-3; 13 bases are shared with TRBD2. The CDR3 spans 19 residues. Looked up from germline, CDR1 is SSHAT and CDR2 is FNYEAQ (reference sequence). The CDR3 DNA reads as TGTGCTAGCAGCTCATCTCCGGGACTAGCGGGGAAGTTCACAGATACGCAGTATTTT. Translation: CASSSSPGLAGKFTDTQYF.

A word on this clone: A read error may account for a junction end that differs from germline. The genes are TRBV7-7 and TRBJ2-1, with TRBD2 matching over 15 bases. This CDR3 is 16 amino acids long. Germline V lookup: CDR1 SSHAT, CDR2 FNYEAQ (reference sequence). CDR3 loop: CASSTGTSGGRNEQFF. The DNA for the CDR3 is TGTGCTAGCAGCACCGGGACTAGCGGGGGGAGGAATGAGCAGTTCTTC.

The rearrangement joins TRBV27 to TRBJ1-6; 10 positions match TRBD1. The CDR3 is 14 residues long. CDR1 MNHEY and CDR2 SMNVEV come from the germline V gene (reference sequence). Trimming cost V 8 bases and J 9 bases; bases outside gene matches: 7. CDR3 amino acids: CASGDRGFISPLHF. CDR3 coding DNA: TGTGCCAGCGGGGACAGGGGATTTATTTCACCCCTCCACTTT.

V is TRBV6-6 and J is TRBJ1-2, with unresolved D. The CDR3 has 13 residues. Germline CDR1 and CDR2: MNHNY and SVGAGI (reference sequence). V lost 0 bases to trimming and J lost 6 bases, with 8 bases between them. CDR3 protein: CASSYSTGNGYTF. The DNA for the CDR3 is TGTGCCAGCAGTTACTCGACCGGGAATGGCTACACCTTC.

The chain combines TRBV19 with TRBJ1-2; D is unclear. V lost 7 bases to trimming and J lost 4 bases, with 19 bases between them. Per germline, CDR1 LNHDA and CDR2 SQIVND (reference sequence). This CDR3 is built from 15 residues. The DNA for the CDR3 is TGTGCCAGTACAACGGTGGCCCGAGGACTCTATGGCTACACCTTC. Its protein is CASTTVARGLYGYTF.

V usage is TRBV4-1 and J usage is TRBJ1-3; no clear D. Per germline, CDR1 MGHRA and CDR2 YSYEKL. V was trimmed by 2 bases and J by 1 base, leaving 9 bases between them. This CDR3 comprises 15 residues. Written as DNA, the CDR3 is TGCGCCAGCAGCCAACATGAGGTTTCTGGAAACACCATATATTTT. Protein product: CASSQHEVSGNTIYF.

The CDR3 sequence: CASSPLAGANQPQHF. In nucleotides, the CDR3 is TGCGCCAGCAGCCCCCTTGCAGGGGCCAATCAGCCCCAGCATTTT. The chain carries TRBV5-1 and TRBJ1-5; possibly TRBD1 for D (6 bases). Germline V gene lookup returns CDR1 SGHRS and CDR2 YFSETQ. This CDR3 is 15 amino acids long. V was cut by 4 bases and J by 3 bases, with 14 bases left in between.

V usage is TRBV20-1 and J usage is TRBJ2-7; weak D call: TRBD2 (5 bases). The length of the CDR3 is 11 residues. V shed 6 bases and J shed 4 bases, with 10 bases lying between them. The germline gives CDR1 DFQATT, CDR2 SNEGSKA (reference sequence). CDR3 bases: TGCAGTGCCGTTTCGGGGTACGAGCAGTACTTC. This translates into CSAVSGYEQYF.

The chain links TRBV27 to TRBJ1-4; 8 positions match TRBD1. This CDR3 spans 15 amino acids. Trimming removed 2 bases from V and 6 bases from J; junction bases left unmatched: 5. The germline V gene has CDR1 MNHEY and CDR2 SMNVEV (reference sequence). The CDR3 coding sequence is TGTGCCAGCAGTTTAGTACAGGGGGTGTATGAAAAACTGTTTTTT. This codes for CASSLVQGVYEKLFF.

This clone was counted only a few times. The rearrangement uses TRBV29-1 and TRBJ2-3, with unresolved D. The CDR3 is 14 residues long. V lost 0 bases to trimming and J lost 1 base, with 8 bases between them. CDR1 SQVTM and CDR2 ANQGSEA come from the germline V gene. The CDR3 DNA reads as TGCAGCGTTGAAGAATCTGCGGGCACAGATACGCAGTATTTT. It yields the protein CSVEESAGTDTQYF.

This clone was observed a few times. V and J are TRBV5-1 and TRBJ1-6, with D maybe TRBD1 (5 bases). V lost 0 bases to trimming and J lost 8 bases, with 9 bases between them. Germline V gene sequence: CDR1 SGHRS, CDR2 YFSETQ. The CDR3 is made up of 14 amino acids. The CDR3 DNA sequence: TGCGCCAGCAGCTTGGGACAGACAGATTCACCCCTCCACTTT. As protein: CASSLGQTDSPLHF.

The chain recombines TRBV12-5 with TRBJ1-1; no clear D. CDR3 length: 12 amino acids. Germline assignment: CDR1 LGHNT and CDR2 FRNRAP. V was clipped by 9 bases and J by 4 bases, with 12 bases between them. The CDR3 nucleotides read TGTGCTAGCGACCGGGAGAGCACTGAAGCTTTCTTT. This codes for CASDRESTEAFF. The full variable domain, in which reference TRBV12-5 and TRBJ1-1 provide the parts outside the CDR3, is DARVTQTPRHKVTEMGQEVTMRCQPILGHNTVFWYRQTMMQGLELLAYFRNRAPLDDSGMPKDRFSAEMPDATLATLKIQPSEPRDSAVYFCASDRESTEAFFGQGTRLTVV.

The CDR3 DNA reads TGTGCCAGCAGCGAGAAAACGACAGATACGCAGTATTTT. Its protein product is CASSEKTTDTQYF. This rearrangement joins TRBV6-4 to TRBJ2-3; no firm D call. V was cut by 6 bases and J by 3 bases, with 10 bases left in between. The CDR3 sequence is 13 residues long. Germline CDR1 reads MRHNA; CDR2 reads SNTAGT.